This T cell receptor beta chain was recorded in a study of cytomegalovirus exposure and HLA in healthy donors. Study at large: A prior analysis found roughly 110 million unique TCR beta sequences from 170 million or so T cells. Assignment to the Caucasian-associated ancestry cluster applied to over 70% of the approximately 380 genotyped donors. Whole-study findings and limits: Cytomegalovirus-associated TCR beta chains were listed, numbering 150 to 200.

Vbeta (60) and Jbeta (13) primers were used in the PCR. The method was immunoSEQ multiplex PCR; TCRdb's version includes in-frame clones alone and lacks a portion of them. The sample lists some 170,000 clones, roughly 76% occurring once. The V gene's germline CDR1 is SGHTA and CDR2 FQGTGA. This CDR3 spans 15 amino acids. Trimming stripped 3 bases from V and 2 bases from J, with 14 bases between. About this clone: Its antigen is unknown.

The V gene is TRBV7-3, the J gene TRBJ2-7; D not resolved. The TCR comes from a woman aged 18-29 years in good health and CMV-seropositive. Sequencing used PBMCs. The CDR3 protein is CASSFTSGPTYEQYF. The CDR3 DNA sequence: TGTGCCAGCAGCTTTACCTCAGGCCCAACCTACGAGCAGTACTTC.